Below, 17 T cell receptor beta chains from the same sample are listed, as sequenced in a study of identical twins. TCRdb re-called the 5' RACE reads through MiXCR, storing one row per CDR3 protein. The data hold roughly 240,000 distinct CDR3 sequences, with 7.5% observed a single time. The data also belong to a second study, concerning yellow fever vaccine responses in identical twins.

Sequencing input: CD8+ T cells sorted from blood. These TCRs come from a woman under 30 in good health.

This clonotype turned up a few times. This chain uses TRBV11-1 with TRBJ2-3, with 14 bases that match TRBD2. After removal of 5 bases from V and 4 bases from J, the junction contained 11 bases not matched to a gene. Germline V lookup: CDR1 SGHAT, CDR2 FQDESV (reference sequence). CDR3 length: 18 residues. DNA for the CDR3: TGTGCCAGCAGCCTCTCGGGACTAGCGGGAGAGGGTTCAGATACGCAGTATTTT. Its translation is CASSLSGLAGEGSDTQYF.

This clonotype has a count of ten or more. Here the CDR3 reads CASASGGSSSYNEQFF. DNA for the CDR3: TGTGCCAGCGCTAGCGGGGGGTCGAGCTCCTACAATGAGCAGTTCTTC. This chain connects TRBV27 to TRBJ2-1, with 11 bases fitting TRBD2. V lost 8 bases, J lost 0 bases, and 6 bases stayed unmatched. The CDR3 runs 16 residues. Germline lookup yields CDR1 MNHEY and CDR2 SMNVEV (reference sequence).

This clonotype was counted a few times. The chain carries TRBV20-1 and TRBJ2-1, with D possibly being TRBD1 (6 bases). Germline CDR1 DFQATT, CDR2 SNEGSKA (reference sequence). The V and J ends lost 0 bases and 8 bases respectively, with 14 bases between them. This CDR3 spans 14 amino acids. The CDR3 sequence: CSARDLYREDEQFF. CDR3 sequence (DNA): TGCAGTGCTAGAGATCTCTACAGGGAAGATGAGCAGTTCTTC.

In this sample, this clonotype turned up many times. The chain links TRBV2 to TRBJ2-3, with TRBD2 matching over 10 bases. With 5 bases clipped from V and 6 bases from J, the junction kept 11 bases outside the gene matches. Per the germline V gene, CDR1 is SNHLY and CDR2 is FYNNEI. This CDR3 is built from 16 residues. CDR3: CASSRTSGEGKDTQYF. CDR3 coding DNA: TGTGCCAGCAGTAGGACTAGCGGCGAAGGGAAGGATACGCAGTATTTT. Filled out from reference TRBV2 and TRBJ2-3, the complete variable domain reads EPEVTQTPSHQVTQMGQEVILRCVPISNHLYFYWYRQILGQKVEFLVSFYNNEISEKSEIFDDQFSVERPDGSNFTLKIRSTKLEDSAMYFCASSRTSGEGKDTQYFGPGTRLTVL.

The CDR3 protein is CASSQETGRDEQYV. As DNA, the CDR3 is TGCGCCAGCAGCCAAGAGACGGGTAGGGACGAGCAGTACGTC. This rearrangement joins TRBV4-1 to TRBJ2-7; D ambiguous. This CDR3 is built from 14 residues. V shed 0 bases and J shed 5 bases, with 11 bases lying between them. Germline V CDR1 and CDR2: MGHRA, YSYEKL.

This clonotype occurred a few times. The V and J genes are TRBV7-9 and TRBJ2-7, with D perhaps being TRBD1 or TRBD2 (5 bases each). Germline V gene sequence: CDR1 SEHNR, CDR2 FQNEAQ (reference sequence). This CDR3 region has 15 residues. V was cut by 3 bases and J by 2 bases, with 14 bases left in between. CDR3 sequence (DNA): TGTGCCAGCAGCTTTAACACGGGGCCTCCCTACGAGCAGTACTTC. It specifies CASSFNTGPPYEQYF.

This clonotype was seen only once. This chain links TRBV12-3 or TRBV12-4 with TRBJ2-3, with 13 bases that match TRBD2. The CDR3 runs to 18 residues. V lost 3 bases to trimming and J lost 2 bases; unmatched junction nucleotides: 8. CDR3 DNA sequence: TGTGCCAGCAGTTTTAGGCTGGGACTAGCGGGGCTCACAGATACGCAGTATTTT. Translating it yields CASSFRLGLAGLTDTQYF.

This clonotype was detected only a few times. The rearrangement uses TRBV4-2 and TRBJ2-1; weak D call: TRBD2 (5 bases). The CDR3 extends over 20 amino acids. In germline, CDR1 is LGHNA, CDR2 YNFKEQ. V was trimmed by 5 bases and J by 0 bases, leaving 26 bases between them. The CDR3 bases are TGTGCCAGCAGCGGGGTCTCAGGTGGAGGTCCAACGAGCTCCTACAATGAGCAGTTCTTC. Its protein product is CASSGVSGGGPTSSYNEQFF.

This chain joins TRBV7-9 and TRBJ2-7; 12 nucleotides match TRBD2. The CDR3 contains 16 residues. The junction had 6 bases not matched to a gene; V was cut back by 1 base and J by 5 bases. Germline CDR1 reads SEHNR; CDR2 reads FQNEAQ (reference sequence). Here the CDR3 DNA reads TGTGCCAGCAGCTTAGGACTAGCGGGAGCTCAGAACGAGCAGTACTTC. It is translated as CASSLGLAGAQNEQYF.

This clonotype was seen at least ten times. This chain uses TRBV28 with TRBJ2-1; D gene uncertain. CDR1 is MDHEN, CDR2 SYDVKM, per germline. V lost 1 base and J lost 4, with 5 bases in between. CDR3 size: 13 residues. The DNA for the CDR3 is TGTGCCAGCAGTTTATTGACATACAATGAGCAGTTCTTC. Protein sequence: CASSLLTYNEQFF.

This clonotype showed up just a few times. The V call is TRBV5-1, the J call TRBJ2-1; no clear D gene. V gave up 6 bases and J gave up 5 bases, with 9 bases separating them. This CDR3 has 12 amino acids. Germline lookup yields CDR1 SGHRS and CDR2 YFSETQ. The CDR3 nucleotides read TGCGCCAGCACTTGGGCCGACAATGAGCAGTTCTTC. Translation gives CASTWADNEQFF.

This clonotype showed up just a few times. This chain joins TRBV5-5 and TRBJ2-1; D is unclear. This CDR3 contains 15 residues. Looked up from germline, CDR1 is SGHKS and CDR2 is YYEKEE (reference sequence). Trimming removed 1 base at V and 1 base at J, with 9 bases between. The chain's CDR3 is CASSLTDRSYNEQFF. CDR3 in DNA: TGTGCCAGCAGCTTGACAGACCGGTCCTACAATGAGCAGTTCTTC.

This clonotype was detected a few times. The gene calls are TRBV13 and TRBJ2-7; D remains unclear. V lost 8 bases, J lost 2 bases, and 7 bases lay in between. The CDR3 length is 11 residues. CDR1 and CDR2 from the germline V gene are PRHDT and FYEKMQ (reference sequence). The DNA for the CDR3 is TGTGCCAGCGGTGAGACCTACGAGCAGTACTTC. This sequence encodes CASGETYEQYF.

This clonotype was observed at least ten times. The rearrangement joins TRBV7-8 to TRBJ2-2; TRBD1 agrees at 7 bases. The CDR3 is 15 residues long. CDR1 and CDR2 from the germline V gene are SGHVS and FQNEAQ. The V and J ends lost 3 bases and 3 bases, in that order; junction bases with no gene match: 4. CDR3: CASSFRQGDTGELFF. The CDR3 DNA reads TGTGCCAGCAGCTTTAGACAGGGTGACACCGGGGAGCTGTTTTTT.

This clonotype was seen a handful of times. The CDR3 spells CSVVGWNTEAFF. In nucleotides, the CDR3 is TGCAGCGTTGTAGGATGGAACACTGAAGCTTTCTTT. The V and J genes are TRBV29-1 and TRBJ1-1; no clear D gene. The CDR3 is made up of 12 amino acids. Trimming took 4 bases from V and 1 from J, leaving 7 bases between them. Germline V lookup: CDR1 SQVTM, CDR2 ANQGSEA.

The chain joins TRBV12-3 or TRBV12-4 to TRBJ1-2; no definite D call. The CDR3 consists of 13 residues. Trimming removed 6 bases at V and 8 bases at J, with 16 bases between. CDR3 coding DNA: TGTGCCAGCAGCCTTGAAGGGCCCATAGGCTACACCTTC. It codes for CASSLEGPIGYTF.

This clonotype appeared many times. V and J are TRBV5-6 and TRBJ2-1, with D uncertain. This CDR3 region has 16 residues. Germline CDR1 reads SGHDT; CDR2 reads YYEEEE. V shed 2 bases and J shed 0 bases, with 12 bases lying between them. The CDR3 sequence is CASSFQPGYSYNEQFF. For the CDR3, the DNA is TGTGCCAGCAGCTTTCAACCGGGCTACTCCTACAATGAGCAGTTCTTC.